The 14 T cell receptor beta chains in this list originate from one sample, sequenced in a study of spatial heterogeneity in lung cancer. TCRdb independently ran MiXCR on the 5' RACE reads; one entry per CDR3 protein. The sample has tens of thousands of distinct CDR3 sequences, under 25% seen once. As to time point: sample taken at primary tumor resection. Whole RNA, which was extracted from tumor, nontumor lung tissue or frozen PBMC, was sequenced without any cell sorting. Sequenced material: PBMCs, taken at surgery. The receptor source for this set is a male donor with early-stage non-small cell lung cancer.

At least ten counts were recorded for this clonotype. This chain uses TRBV6-6 with TRBJ1-1, with a weak D call TRBD1 (5 bases). The CDR3 spans 14 residues. CDR1 is MNHNY and CDR2 is SVGAGI in the germline V gene (reference sequence). Trimming pared 2 bases from V and 5 bases from J, leaving 12 bases between. The CDR3 is CASSYGGGETEAFF. CDR3 nucleotides: TGTGCCAGCAGTTACGGTGGGGGGGAGACTGAAGCTTTCTTT.

J is TRBJ1-1 and V is TRBV4-3; perhaps TRBD1 as D (5 bases). Trimming cost V 1 base and J 0 bases, with 12 bases left between them. Germline assignment: CDR1 LGHNA and CDR2 YSLEER. The CDR3 is 16 amino acids. In nucleotides, the CDR3 is TGCGCCAGCAGCCAAGGCAGGGCCCCCATGAACACTGAAGCTTTCTTT. Its translation is CASSQGRAPMNTEAFF.

CDR3 in DNA: TGTGCCACTAGAGGACGGATACAAGAGACCCAGTACTTC. Protein product: CATRGRIQETQYF. The chain has TRBV24-1 and TRBJ2-5; no clear D gene. Deletions cut 10 bases from V and 2 bases from J, with 13 bases between. The CDR3 is made up of 13 amino acids. CDR1 and CDR2 (germline): KGHDR, SFDVKD.

The table lists this clonotype with many counts. CDR3 sequence: CASSLEDRVGQPQHF. Written as DNA, the CDR3 is TGTGCCAGCAGCTTAGAGGACAGGGTAGGTCAGCCCCAGCATTTT. J is TRBJ1-5 and V is TRBV11-2, with 8 nucleotides matching TRBD1. This CDR3 is 15 amino acids long. CDR1 is SGHAT, CDR2 FQNNGV, per germline. Trimming cost V 0 bases and J 6 bases; bases outside gene matches: 4. The full variable domain, completed using reference TRBV11-2 and TRBJ1-5, is EAGVAQSPRYKIIEKRQSVAFWCNPISGHATLYWYQQILGQGPKLLIQFQNNGVVDDSQLPKDRFSAERLKGVDSTLKIQPAKLEDSAVYLCASSLEDRVGQPQHFGDGTRLSIL.

This clonotype was counted at least ten times. The CDR3 region is CSAQGSTDTQYF. In DNA, the CDR3 is TGCAGCGCTCAGGGCAGCACAGATACGCAGTATTTT. V and J are TRBV29-1 and TRBJ2-3; weak D call: TRBD1 (5 bases). Germline V gives CDR1 SQVTM, CDR2 ANQGSEA. The CDR3 spans 12 residues. The V end was cut by 7 bases, the J end by 0 bases, with 8 bases between.

V is TRBV10-3 and J is TRBJ2-2; TRBD1 matches at 10 bases. This CDR3 has 17 residues. V dropped 6 bases and J dropped 0; count of bases not matched to a gene: 7. The germline V gene has CDR1 ENHRY and CDR2 SYGVKD. Here the CDR3 reads CAISVLDRGTNTGELFF. The DNA for the CDR3 is TGTGCCATCAGCGTTCTGGACAGGGGGACGAACACCGGGGAGCTGTTTTTT.

In this sample, this clonotype turned up a few times. The chain links TRBV4-1 to TRBJ1-1; a possible D gene is TRBD1 (5 bases). CDR1 and CDR2 (germline): MGHRA, YSYEKL. CDR3 length: 15 amino acids. V was trimmed by 4 bases and J by 1 base, leaving 13 bases between them. The CDR3: CASSPGAGTNTEAFF. CDR3 in DNA: TGCGCCAGCAGCCCCGGGGCGGGGACGAACACTGAAGCTTTCTTT.

This clonotype was seen a handful of times. The CDR3 spells CASSQTETQYF. DNA for the CDR3: TGTGCCAGCAGCCAAACAGAGACCCAGTACTTC. This sequence joins TRBV12-3 or TRBV12-4 and TRBJ2-5; D is undetermined. The CDR3 totals 11 residues. The ends were cut back, 6 bases at V and 4 bases at J, with 6 bases in the middle.

The rearrangement joins TRBV3-1 to TRBJ2-6; D assignment may be TRBD1 or TRBD2 (6 bases each). Trimming left V 1 base short and J 2 bases short, with 9 bases between. CDR1 and CDR2 from the germline V gene are LGHDT and YNNKEL (reference sequence). The CDR3 spans 16 residues. The CDR3 coding sequence is TGTGCCAGCAGCCAAGGCGGGACAACTGGGGCCAACGTCCTGACTTTC. Amino acid sequence: CASSQGGTTGANVLTF.

This clonotype was counted many times. This rearrangement joins TRBV7-8 to TRBJ2-1; D might be TRBD2 (5 bases). Germline V gene data show CDR1 as SGHVS and CDR2 as FQNEAQ. Deletions cut 2 bases from V and 5 bases from J, with 16 bases between. CDR3 length: 16 amino acids. CDR3 sequence: CASSLLSLALNNEQFF. The CDR3 region has the DNA TGTGCCAGCAGCTTACTCTCCCTAGCCCTAAACAATGAGCAGTTCTTC.

This clonotype counts as medium-sized. J is TRBJ2-5 and V is TRBV11-3; 11 bases align to TRBD1. Germline V CDR1 and CDR2: SGHNT, YENEEA. This CDR3 contains 16 residues. The junction had 7 bases not matched to a gene; V was cut back by 5 bases and J by 2 bases. The CDR3 protein is CASSLRTGGSQETQYF. In DNA form, the CDR3 reads TGTGCCAGCAGCCTCCGGACAGGGGGCTCTCAAGAGACCCAGTACTTC.

This clonotype was counted only a few times. The genes are TRBV28 and TRBJ2-5; the match to TRBD1 covers 8 bases. This CDR3 region has 15 residues. Germline-derived CDR1 and CDR2 are MDHEN and SYDVKM. J was trimmed by 2 bases and V by 5 bases; bases with no gene match: 7. The chain's CDR3 is CASSLDRALQETQYF. The CDR3, as DNA: TGTGCCAGCAGTCTGGACAGGGCCCTGCAAGAGACCCAGTACTTC.

In its sample, this clonotype was seen a few times. The V call is TRBV6-2 or TRBV6-3, the J call TRBJ1-2, with 8 bases fitting TRBD1. CDR1 MNHEY and CDR2 SVGEGT come from the germline V gene. V shed 0 bases and J 4 bases; nucleotides not matched to a gene: 7. The CDR3 runs 16 residues. CDR3 in DNA: TGTGCCAGCAGTTACTCCTTGACAGGGGAGGGCTATGGCTACACCTTC. This sequence encodes CASSYSLTGEGYGYTF.

Notes on this clonotype: This may arise from a read error, as a much more abundant clone is one base away. The rearrangement uses TRBV28 and TRBJ2-4; 7 bases agree with TRBD1. Germline CDR1 MDHEN, CDR2 SYDVKM. The CDR3 covers 14 residues. The CDR3 spells CASSLPGQKNNQYF. In nucleotides, the CDR3 is TGTGCCAGCAGCCTTCCGGGACAGAAAAACAATCAGTACTTC.